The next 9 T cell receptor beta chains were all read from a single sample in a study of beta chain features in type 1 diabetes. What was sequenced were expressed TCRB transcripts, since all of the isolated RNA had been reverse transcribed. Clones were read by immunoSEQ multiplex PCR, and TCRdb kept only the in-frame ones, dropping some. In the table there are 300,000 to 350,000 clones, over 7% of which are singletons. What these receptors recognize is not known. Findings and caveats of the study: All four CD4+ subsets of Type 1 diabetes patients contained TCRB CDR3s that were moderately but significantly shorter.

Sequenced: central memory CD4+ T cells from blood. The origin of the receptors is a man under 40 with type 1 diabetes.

CDR3 region: CASSLVFGTGGGTDTQYF. The CDR3 DNA sequence: TGTGCCAGCAGCTTGGTATTTGGGACAGGCGGCGGCACAGATACGCAGTATTTT. The chain employs TRBV5-8 and TRBJ2-3, with TRBD1 matching over 8 bases. CDR3 length: 18 amino acids. Trimming took 0 bases from V and 1 from J; bases not matched to a gene: 10. CDR1 SGHTS and CDR2 YDEGEE come from the germline V gene.

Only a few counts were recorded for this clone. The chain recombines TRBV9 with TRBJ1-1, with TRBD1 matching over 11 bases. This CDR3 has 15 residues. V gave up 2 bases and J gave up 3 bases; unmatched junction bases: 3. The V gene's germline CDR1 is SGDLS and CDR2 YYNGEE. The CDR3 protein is CASSVGQGADTEAFF. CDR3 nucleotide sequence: TGTGCCAGCAGCGTTGGACAGGGGGCTGACACTGAAGCTTTCTTT.

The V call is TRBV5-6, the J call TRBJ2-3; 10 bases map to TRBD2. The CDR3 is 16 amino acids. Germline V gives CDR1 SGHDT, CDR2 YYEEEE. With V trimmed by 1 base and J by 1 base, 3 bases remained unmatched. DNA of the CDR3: TGTGCCAGCAGCTTGACTAGCGGGGCTCGCACAGATACGCAGTATTTT. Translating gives CASSLTSGARTDTQYF. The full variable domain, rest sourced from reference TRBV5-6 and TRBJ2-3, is DAGVTQSPTHLIKTRGQQVTLRCSPKSGHDTVSWYQQALGQGPQFIFQYYEEEERQRGNFPDRFSGHQFPNYSSELNVNALLLGDSALYLCASSLTSGARTDTQYFGPGTRLTVL.

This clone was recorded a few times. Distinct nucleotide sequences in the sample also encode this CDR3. In nucleotides, the CDR3 is TGTGCCAGCAGCTTATCCTCCTACGAGCAGTACTTC. It translates to CASSLSSYEQYF. The chain combines TRBV7-9 with TRBJ2-7; no clear D. V shed 2 bases and J shed 0 bases, with 2 bases lying between them. Germline lookup yields CDR1 SEHNR and CDR2 FQNEAQ (reference sequence). This CDR3 comprises 12 residues.

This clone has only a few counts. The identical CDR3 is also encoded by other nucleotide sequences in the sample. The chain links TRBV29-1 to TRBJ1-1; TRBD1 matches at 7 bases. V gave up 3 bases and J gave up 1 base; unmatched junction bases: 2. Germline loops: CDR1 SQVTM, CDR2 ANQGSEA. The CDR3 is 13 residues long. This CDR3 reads CSVDRGANTEAFF. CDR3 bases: TGCAGCGTTGACAGGGGGGCGAACACTGAAGCTTTCTTT.

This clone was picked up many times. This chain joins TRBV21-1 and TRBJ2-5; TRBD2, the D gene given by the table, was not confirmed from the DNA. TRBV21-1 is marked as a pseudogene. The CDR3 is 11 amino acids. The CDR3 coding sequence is TGTGCCAGCAGCGGAGAGGAGACCCAGTACTTC. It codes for CASSGEETQYF.

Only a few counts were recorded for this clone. CDR3 bases: TGCAGCGTCCCGACCGGGGGAGGAGATACGCAGTATTTT. This sequence encodes CSVPTGGGDTQYF. The chain links TRBV29-1 to TRBJ2-3; TRBD2 might be the D (6 bases). Trimming shortened V by 6 bases and J by 5 bases, and 15 bases separated the two germline ends. The germline CDR1 and CDR2 sequences are SQVTM and ANQGSEA. This CDR3 region has 13 residues.

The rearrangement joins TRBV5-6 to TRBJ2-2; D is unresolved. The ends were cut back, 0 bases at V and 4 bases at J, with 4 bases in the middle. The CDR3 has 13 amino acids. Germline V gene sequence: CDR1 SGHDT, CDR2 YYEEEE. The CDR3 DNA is TGTGCCAGCAGCTTGGGCCCCACCGGGGAGCTGTTTTTT. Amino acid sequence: CASSLGPTGELFF.

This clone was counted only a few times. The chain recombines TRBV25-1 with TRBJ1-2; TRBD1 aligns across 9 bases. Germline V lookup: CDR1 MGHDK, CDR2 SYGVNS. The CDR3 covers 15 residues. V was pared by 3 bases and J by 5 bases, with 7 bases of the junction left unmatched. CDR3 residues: CASSEPGQGFYGYTF. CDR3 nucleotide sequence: TGTGCCAGCAGTGAGCCCGGACAGGGGTTTTATGGCTACACCTTC.